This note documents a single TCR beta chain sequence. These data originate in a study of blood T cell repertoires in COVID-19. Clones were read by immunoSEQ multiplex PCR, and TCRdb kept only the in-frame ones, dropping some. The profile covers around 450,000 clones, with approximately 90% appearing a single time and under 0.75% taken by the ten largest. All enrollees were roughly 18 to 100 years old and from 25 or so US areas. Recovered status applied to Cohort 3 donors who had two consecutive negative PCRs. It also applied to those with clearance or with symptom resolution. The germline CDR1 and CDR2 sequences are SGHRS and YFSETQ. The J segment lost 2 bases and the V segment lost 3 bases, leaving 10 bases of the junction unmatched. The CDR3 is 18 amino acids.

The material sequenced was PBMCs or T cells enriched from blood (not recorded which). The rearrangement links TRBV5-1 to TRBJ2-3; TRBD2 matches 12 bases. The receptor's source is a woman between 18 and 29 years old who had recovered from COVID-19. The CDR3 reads CASSWGPTSGGITDTQYF. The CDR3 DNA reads TGCGCCAGCAGCTGGGGGCCGACTAGCGGGGGAATCACAGATACGCAGTATTTT. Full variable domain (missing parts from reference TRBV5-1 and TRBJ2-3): KAGVTQTPRYLIKTRGQQVTLSCSPISGHRSVSWYQQTPGQGLQFLFEYFSETQRNKGNFPGRFSGRQFSNSRSEMNVSTLELGDSALYLCASSWGPTSGGITDTQYFGPGTRLTVL.